The T cell receptor (beta chain) under discussion was sequenced for a study of immune evolution from preneoplasia to lung adenocarcinoma. As concerns this clone: Its cognate antigen is unknown.

TCRdb's table, derived via immunoSEQ multiplex PCR, lists solely in-frame clones and lacks some. The sample contains fewer than 12,000 clones, roughly 82% of which appear only once. General study points: Clonality was highest in normal lung, lower in later-stage lesions apparently.

The V and J ends lost 4 bases and 11 bases respectively, with 17 bases between them. The CDR3 totals 13 residues. Germline CDR1 SNHLY, CDR2 FYNNEI. The chain recombines TRBV2 with TRBJ1-1, with D uncertain. Material for sequencing was FFPE minimally invasive lung adenocarcinoma tissue. This clonotype was obtained from a person aged 70 to 85 with lung adenocarcinoma. The CDR3 here is CASSVSDLPGAFF. CDR3 coding DNA: TGTGCCAGCAGTGTCTCGGACCTTCCTGGGGCTTTCTTT.